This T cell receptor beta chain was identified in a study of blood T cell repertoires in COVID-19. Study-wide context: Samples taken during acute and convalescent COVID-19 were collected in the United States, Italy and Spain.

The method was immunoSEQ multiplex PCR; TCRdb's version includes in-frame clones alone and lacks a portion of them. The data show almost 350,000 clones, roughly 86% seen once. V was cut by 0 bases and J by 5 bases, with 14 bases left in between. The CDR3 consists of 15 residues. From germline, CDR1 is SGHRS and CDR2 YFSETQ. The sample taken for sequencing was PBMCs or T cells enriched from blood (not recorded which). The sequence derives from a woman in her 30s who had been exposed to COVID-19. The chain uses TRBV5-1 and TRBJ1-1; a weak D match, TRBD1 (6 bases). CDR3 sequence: CASSLVGDTRTEAFF. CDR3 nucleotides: TGCGCCAGCAGCTTGGTGGGGGACACAAGGACTGAAGCTTTCTTT.